This is a list of T cell receptor beta chains from one sample in a study of beta chain features in type 1 diabetes. Method: immunoSEQ multiplex PCR; TCRdb's copy keeps in-frame clones and lacks some. The table lists about 620,000 clones, about 14% of them singletons. The sample comprised naive CD4+ T cells from blood. These receptors were collected from a man younger than 30 in good health. CDR3s include the opening cysteine and the closing phenylalanine or tryptophan. The order of the fields is J gene, D gene, V gene, clone size, CDR3 DNA, CDR3 protein. A D gene is named only where the DNA matches it firmly. Size is stated for part of the rows, as once, few or many counts, or as a class when the clone is expanded.

j_gene: TRBJ1-6; d_gene: TRBD1; v_gene: TRBV7-2; abundance: few; CDR3nt: TGTGCCAGCAGCCTTAAAGGGGGCTCGACACCCCTCCACTTT; CDR3aa: CASSLKGGSTPLHF
j_gene: TRBJ2-2; d_gene: TRBD1; v_gene: TRBV5-4; abundance: few; CDR3nt: TGTGCCAGCAGTCCCGGGACAGGGACCCACACCGGGGAGCTGTTTTTT; CDR3aa: CASSPGTGTHTGELFF
j_gene: TRBJ1-2; d_gene: TRBD1; v_gene: TRBV7-2; abundance: -; CDR3nt: TGTGCCAGCAGCTTAGGGGACAGGGCCTATGGCTACACCTTC; CDR3aa: CASSLGDRAYGYTF
j_gene: TRBJ2-2; d_gene: -; v_gene: TRBV6-9; abundance: -; CDR3nt: TGTGCCAGCAGATGGACTCGTGGGGGCCCCGGGGAGCTGTTTTTT; CDR3aa: CASRWTRGGPGELFF
j_gene: TRBJ2-7; d_gene: -; v_gene: TRBV9; abundance: -; CDR3nt: TGTGCCAGCAGCGTAGAGGCAGGGCCCTACGAGCAGTACTTC; CDR3aa: CASSVEAGPYEQYF
j_gene: TRBJ1-1; d_gene: -; v_gene: TRBV2; abundance: -; CDR3nt: TGTGCCAGCAGTGGCCCCCAGGGGTCCACTGAAGCTTTCTTT; CDR3aa: CASSGPQGSTEAFF
j_gene: TRBJ1-2; d_gene: TRBD1; v_gene: TRBV7-2; abundance: -; CDR3nt: TGTGCCAGCAGCCCCCGACAGGGATCAGGCTACACCTTC; CDR3aa: CASSPRQGSGYTF
j_gene: TRBJ1-5; d_gene: TRBD1; v_gene: TRBV7-2; abundance: -; CDR3nt: TGTGCCAGCAGCTTTGACAGGGGGCTAGGGCAGCCCCAGCATTTT; CDR3aa: CASSFDRGLGQPQHF
j_gene: TRBJ1-6; d_gene: -; v_gene: TRBV2; abundance: -; CDR3nt: TGTGCCAGCAAAAGGGCCGAAAATTCACCCCTCCACTTT; CDR3aa: CASKRAENSPLHF
j_gene: TRBJ2-2; d_gene: TRBD2; v_gene: TRBV27; abundance: few; CDR3nt: TGTGCCAGCACCCGGCTAGCGGAGACCGGGGAGCTGTTTTTT; CDR3aa: CASTRLAETGELFF
j_gene: TRBJ2-3; d_gene: TRBD2; v_gene: TRBV5-1; abundance: few; CDR3nt: TGCGCCAGCAGCGCCGGACTAGCCGAATTCTCGGATACGCAGTATTTT; CDR3aa: CASSAGLAEFSDTQYF
j_gene: TRBJ2-3; d_gene: -; v_gene: TRBV5-1; abundance: -; CDR3nt: TGCGCCAGCACGACAGGAATCACAGATACGCAGTATTTT; CDR3aa: CASTTGITDTQYF
j_gene: TRBJ1-1; d_gene: -; v_gene: TRBV7-9; abundance: few; CDR3nt: TGTGCCAGCAGCCCACCCTCTGCAGCGAACACTGAAGCTTTCTTT; CDR3aa: CASSPPSAANTEAFF
j_gene: TRBJ1-5; d_gene: -; v_gene: TRBV7-8; abundance: -; CDR3nt: TGTGCCAGCAGCTTAGCCGGTGGCAATCAGCCCCAGCATTTT; CDR3aa: CASSLAGGNQPQHF
j_gene: TRBJ1-1; d_gene: -; v_gene: TRBV6-5; abundance: -; CDR3nt: TGTGCCAGCAGCCGGGGCCTTGAAGCTTTCTTT; CDR3aa: CASSRGLEAFF
j_gene: TRBJ2-3; d_gene: TRBD2; v_gene: TRBV5-1; abundance: -; CDR3nt: TGCGCCAGCAGCTTGGGAGTAGCGGGGGGTCCCACAGATACGCAGTATTTT; CDR3aa: CASSLGVAGGPTDTQYF
j_gene: TRBJ2-3; d_gene: -; v_gene: TRBV7-9; abundance: -; CDR3nt: TGTGCCAGCAGGTTGGGTCTCTATAAATCTACAGATACGCAGTATTTT; CDR3aa: CASRLGLYKSTDTQYF
j_gene: TRBJ2-3; d_gene: TRBD2; v_gene: TRBV5-4; abundance: few; CDR3nt: TGTGCCAGCAGCTGGCCGGGAGGGAGCGGGAACACAGATACGCAGTATTTT; CDR3aa: CASSWPGGSGNTDTQYF
j_gene: TRBJ1-4; d_gene: -; v_gene: TRBV23-1; abundance: many; CDR3nt: TGCGCCAGCAGTCAATCGAGGCCGGGGTCGGATAGTGAAAAACTGTTTTTT; CDR3aa: CASSQSRPGSDSEKLFF
j_gene: TRBJ1-1; d_gene: TRBD1; v_gene: TRBV7-2; abundance: few; CDR3nt: TGTGCCAGCAGCTACACGACAGGGGGGGCTGAAGCTTTCTTT; CDR3aa: CASSYTTGGAEAFF
j_gene: TRBJ2-1; d_gene: -; v_gene: TRBV28; abundance: -; CDR3nt: TGTGCCAGCAGTTTGGCGGGTCGGAGCTCCTACAATGAGCAGTTCTTC; CDR3aa: CASSLAGRSSYNEQFF
j_gene: TRBJ2-3; d_gene: -; v_gene: TRBV7-2; abundance: few; CDR3nt: TGTGCCAGCAGGTTGACAACCACAGATACGCAGTATTTT; CDR3aa: CASRLTTTDTQYF
j_gene: TRBJ2-7; d_gene: -; v_gene: TRBV6-1; abundance: -; CDR3nt: TGTGCCAGCAGACCTACCGCAGGCTTAACCTACGAGCAGTACTTC; CDR3aa: CASRPTAGLTYEQYF
j_gene: TRBJ2-7; d_gene: -; v_gene: TRBV7-9; abundance: few; CDR3nt: TGTGCCAGCAGCTCACGGACAGTCTCCTACGAGCAGTACTTC; CDR3aa: CASSSRTVSYEQYF
j_gene: TRBJ2-3; d_gene: -; v_gene: TRBV7-2; abundance: few; CDR3nt: TGTGCCAGCAGCTTAGAATCTAGCGTCACAGATACGCAGTATTTT; CDR3aa: CASSLESSVTDTQYF
j_gene: TRBJ1-2; d_gene: -; v_gene: TRBV18; abundance: -; CDR3nt: TGTGCCAGCTCATTCGGGAAAAGGGATGGCTACACCTTC; CDR3aa: CASSFGKRDGYTF
j_gene: TRBJ2-1; d_gene: TRBD2; v_gene: TRBV28; abundance: few; CDR3nt: TGTGCCAGCAGTTCTAGCGGGAGGGCTTTCAATGAGCAGTTCTTC; CDR3aa: CASSSSGRAFNEQFF
j_gene: TRBJ2-1; d_gene: TRBD2; v_gene: TRBV29-1; abundance: -; CDR3nt: TGCAGCGTTGGGGCTAGGACTAGCGGGAGCTACAACCAGCAGTTCTTC; CDR3aa: CSVGARTSGSYNQQFF
j_gene: TRBJ1-4; d_gene: -; v_gene: TRBV7-2; abundance: few; CDR3nt: TGTGCCAGCAGCTTAGATCCTGAAAAACTGTTTTTT; CDR3aa: CASSLDPEKLFF
j_gene: TRBJ2-7; d_gene: TRBD2; v_gene: TRBV11-2; abundance: few; CDR3nt: TGTGCCAGCAGCCGGACTAGCGGGGGCTCCTACGAGCAGTACTTC; CDR3aa: CASSRTSGGSYEQYF
j_gene: TRBJ2-5; d_gene: -; v_gene: TRBV14; abundance: -; CDR3nt: TGTGCCAGCAGCCAAGATCTTGGAGCCATAGCAGAGACCCAGTACTTC; CDR3aa: CASSQDLGAIAETQYF
j_gene: TRBJ1-3; d_gene: TRBD1; v_gene: TRBV25-1; abundance: few; CDR3nt: TGTGCCAGCAGTGAATACGGGGACAGGGAGTCTGGAAACACCATATATTTT; CDR3aa: CASSEYGDRESGNTIYF
j_gene: TRBJ2-1; d_gene: -; v_gene: TRBV28; abundance: -; CDR3nt: TGTGCCAGCAGCTTTATCCGGACTACCTACAATGAGCAGTTCTTC; CDR3aa: CASSFIRTTYNEQFF
j_gene: TRBJ2-1; d_gene: -; v_gene: TRBV4-1; abundance: few; CDR3nt: TGCGCCAGCAAGGCCTCTGGGACAAATGAGCAGTTCTTC; CDR3aa: CASKASGTNEQFF
j_gene: TRBJ1-5; d_gene: -; v_gene: TRBV12-2; abundance: few; CDR3nt: TGTGCAAGTCGCTTATTCTGGCCCCAGCATTTT; CDR3aa: CASRLFWPQHF
j_gene: TRBJ2-1; d_gene: -; v_gene: TRBV4-3; abundance: -; CDR3nt: TGCGCCAGCAGCCAAGCGGAGCGGCCGGCGTGGTATGAGCAGTTCTTC; CDR3aa: CASSQAERPAWYEQFF
j_gene: TRBJ2-7; d_gene: TRBD1; v_gene: TRBV25-1; abundance: few; CDR3nt: TGTGCCAGCAGTCGAGGACAGGGACAATCCTACGAGCAGTACTTC; CDR3aa: CASSRGQGQSYEQYF
j_gene: TRBJ2-6; d_gene: -; v_gene: TRBV2; abundance: -; CDR3nt: TGTGCCAGCAGCGTATCGGGGTCCCGGGCGCCTTTTTTGGGGGCCAACGTCCTGACTTTC; CDR3aa: CASSVSGSRAPFLGANVLTF
j_gene: TRBJ1-2; d_gene: TRBD1; v_gene: TRBV7-2; abundance: -; CDR3nt: TGTGCCAGCAGCACACGACAGGGGGCTTCTGGCTACACCTTC; CDR3aa: CASSTRQGASGYTF
j_gene: TRBJ1-2; d_gene: -; v_gene: TRBV18; abundance: -; CDR3nt: TGTGCCAGCCTCAAAGGTGATTGGTATAACTATGGCTACACCTTC; CDR3aa: CASLKGDWYNYGYTF
j_gene: TRBJ1-4; d_gene: -; v_gene: TRBV4-3; abundance: few; CDR3nt: TGCGCCAGCAGCCAGGACCTTGGTGGGGGCATGGTTGAAAAACTGTTTTTT; CDR3aa: CASSQDLGGGMVEKLFF
j_gene: TRBJ2-7; d_gene: TRBD2; v_gene: TRBV4-1; abundance: few; CDR3nt: TGCGCCAGCAGCCAAGTTATCGCGGGGGTTAGCTCCTACGAGCAGTACTTC; CDR3aa: CASSQVIAGVSSYEQYF
j_gene: TRBJ1-5; d_gene: -; v_gene: TRBV18; abundance: few; CDR3nt: TGTGCCAGCTCACGTAGCAATCAGCCCCAGCATTTT; CDR3aa: CASSRSNQPQHF
j_gene: TRBJ1-2; d_gene: TRBD1; v_gene: TRBV28; abundance: few; CDR3nt: TGTGCCAGCAGCTCAGGGGACAGTGGCTACACCTTC; CDR3aa: CASSSGDSGYTF
j_gene: TRBJ2-5; d_gene: TRBD1; v_gene: TRBV6-5; abundance: -; CDR3nt: TGTGCCAGCACGAGGCCGGGACAGGGCGCAGAGACCCAGTACTTC; CDR3aa: CASTRPGQGAETQYF
j_gene: TRBJ2-1; d_gene: -; v_gene: TRBV7-6; abundance: few; CDR3nt: TGTGCCAGCAGCCCCTGGAGCGATGAGCAGTTCTTC; CDR3aa: CASSPWSDEQFF
j_gene: TRBJ2-7; d_gene: TRBD1; v_gene: TRBV11-1; abundance: -; CDR3nt: TGTGCCAGCAGACTTACTACAGGGGGCGGATACGAGCAGTACTTC; CDR3aa: CASRLTTGGGYEQYF
j_gene: TRBJ1-1; d_gene: -; v_gene: TRBV5-1; abundance: few; CDR3nt: TGCGCCAGCAGCGAGTCGAGGGAGGGTGGCACTGAAGCTTTCTTT; CDR3aa: CASSESREGGTEAFF
j_gene: TRBJ2-7; d_gene: -; v_gene: TRBV15; abundance: -; CDR3nt: TGTGCCACCAGCAGAGGACAGGCCAACTACGAGCAGTACTTC; CDR3aa: CATSRGQANYEQYF
j_gene: TRBJ1-2; d_gene: -; v_gene: TRBV7-2; abundance: -; CDR3nt: TGTGCCAGCAGCTTAGCGACCCTAGGAAACTATGGCTACACCTTC; CDR3aa: CASSLATLGNYGYTF
j_gene: TRBJ1-1; d_gene: TRBD1; v_gene: TRBV6-5; abundance: few; CDR3nt: TGTGCCAGCAGTTACTCGACAGGGCTGGGGGACACTGAAGCTTTCTTT; CDR3aa: CASSYSTGLGDTEAFF
j_gene: TRBJ1-2; d_gene: TRBD1; v_gene: TRBV27; abundance: few; CDR3nt: TGTGCCAGCAGTTGGGGACAGGGGGCTGTCTATGGCTACACCTTC; CDR3aa: CASSWGQGAVYGYTF
j_gene: TRBJ2-4; d_gene: -; v_gene: TRBV5-6; abundance: many; CDR3nt: TGTGCCAGCAGGCTGAGGGGTGCCAAAAACATTCAGTACTTC; CDR3aa: CASRLRGAKNIQYF
j_gene: TRBJ1-1; d_gene: -; v_gene: TRBV28; abundance: -; CDR3nt: TGTGCCAGCAGCCATAGAGTAAGGGGCGCTGAAGCTTTCTTT; CDR3aa: CASSHRVRGAEAFF